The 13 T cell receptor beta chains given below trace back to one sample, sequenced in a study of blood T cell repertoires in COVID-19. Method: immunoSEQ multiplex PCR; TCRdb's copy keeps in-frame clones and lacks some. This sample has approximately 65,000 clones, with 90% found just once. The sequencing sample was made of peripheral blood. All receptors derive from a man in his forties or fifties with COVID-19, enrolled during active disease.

CDR3 nucleotides: TGTGCCAGCTCACCATTAGCGGGAGCAGATACGCAGTATTTT. Its translation is CASSPLAGADTQYF. This chain connects TRBV18 to TRBJ2-3; 9 bases match TRBD2. V shed 2 bases and J 4 bases; nucleotides not matched to a gene: 1. Germline lookup yields CDR1 KGHSH and CDR2 LQKENI. The CDR3 totals 14 residues.

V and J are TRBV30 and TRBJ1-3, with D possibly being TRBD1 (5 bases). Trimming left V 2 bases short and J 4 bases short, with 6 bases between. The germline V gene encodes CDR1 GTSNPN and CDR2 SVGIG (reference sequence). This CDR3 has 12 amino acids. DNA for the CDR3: TGTGCCTGGAGTCGACAGGGAAACACCATATATTTT. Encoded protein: CAWSRQGNTIYF.

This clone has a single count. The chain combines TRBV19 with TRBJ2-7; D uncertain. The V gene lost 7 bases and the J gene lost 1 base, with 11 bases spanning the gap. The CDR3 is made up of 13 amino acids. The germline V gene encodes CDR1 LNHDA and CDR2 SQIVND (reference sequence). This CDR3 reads CASNRGPSYEQYF. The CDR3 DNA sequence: TGTGCCAGTAACCGCGGCCCGTCCTACGAGCAGTACTTC.

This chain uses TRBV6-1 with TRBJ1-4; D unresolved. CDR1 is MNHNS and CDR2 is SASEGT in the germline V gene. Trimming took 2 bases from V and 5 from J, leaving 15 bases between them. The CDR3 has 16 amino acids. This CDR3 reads CASSEWGGRINEKLFF. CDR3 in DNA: TGTGCCAGCAGTGAATGGGGAGGACGGATCAATGAAAAACTGTTTTTT.

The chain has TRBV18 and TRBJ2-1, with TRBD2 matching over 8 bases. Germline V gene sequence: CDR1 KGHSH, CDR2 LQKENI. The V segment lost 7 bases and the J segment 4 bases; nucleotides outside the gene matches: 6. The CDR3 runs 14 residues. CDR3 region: CASCSSGGYNEQFF. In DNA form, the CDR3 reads TGTGCCAGCTGTTCGTCGGGAGGGTACAATGAGCAGTTCTTC.

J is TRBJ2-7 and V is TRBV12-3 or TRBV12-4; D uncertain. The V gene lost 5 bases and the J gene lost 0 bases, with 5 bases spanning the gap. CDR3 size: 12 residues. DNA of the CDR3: TGTGCCAGCAGTCCAGACTCCTACGAGCAGTACTTC. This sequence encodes CASSPDSYEQYF.

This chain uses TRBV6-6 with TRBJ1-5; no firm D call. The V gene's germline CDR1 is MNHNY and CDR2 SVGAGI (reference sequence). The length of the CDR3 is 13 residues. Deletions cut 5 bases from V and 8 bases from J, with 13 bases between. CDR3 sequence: CASSIEVTKPQHF. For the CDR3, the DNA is TGTGCCAGCAGTATCGAGGTTACTAAGCCCCAGCATTTT.

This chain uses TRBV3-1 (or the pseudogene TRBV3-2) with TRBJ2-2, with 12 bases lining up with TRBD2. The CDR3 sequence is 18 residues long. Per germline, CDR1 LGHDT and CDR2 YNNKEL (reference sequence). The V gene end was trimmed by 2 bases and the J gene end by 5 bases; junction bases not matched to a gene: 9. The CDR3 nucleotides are TGTGCCAGCAGCCAAAGGTCTCTAGCGGGAGGGCCGACCGGGGAGCTGTTTTTT. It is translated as CASSQRSLAGGPTGELFF.

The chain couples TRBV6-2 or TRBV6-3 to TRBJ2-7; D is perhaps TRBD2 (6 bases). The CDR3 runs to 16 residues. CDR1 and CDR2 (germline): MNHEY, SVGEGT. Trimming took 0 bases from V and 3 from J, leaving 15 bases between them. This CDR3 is CASSYSHPGLLYEQYF. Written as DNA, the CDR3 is TGTGCCAGCAGTTACTCCCATCCGGGACTCCTCTACGAGCAGTACTTC.

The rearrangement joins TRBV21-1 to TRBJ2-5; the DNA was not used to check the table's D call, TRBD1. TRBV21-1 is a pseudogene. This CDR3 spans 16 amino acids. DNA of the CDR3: TGTGCCAGCAACTGTAGACGAGGACAGGGGTGTAGGACCCAGTACTTC. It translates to CASNCRRGQGCRTQYF.

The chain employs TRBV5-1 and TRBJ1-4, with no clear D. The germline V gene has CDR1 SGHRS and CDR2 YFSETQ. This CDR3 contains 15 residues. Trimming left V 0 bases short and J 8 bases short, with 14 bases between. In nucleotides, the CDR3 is TGCGCCAGCAGCTTGGGGGTGGAGTTGAACGAAAAACTGTTTTTT. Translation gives CASSLGVELNEKLFF.

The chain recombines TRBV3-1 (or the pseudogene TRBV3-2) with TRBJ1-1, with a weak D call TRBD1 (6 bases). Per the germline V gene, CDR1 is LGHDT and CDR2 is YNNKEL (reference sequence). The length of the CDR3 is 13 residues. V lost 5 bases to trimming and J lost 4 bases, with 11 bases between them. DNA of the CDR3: TGTGCCAGCAGCACTATCAGGGGCACTGAAGCTTTCTTT. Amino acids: CASSTIRGTEAFF.

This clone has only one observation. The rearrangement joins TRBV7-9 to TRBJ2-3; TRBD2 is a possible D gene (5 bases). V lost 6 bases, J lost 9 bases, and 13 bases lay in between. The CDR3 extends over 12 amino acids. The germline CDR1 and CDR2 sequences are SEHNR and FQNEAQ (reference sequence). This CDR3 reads CASRYTEGTQYF. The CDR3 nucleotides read TGTGCCAGCAGGTACACCGAGGGCACGCAGTATTTT.